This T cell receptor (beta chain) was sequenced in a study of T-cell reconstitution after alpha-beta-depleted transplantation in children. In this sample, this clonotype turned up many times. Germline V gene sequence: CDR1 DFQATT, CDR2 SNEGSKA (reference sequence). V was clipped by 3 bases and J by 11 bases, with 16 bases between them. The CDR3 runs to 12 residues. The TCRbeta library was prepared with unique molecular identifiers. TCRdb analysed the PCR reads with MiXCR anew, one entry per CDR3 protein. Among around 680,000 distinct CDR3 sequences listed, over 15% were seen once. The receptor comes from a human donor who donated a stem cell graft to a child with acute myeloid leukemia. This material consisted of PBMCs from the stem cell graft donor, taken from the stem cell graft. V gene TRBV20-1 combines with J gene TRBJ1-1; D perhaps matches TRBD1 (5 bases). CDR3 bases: TGCAGTGCTAGCCCCTGGGGGGAGGGGGCTTTCTTT. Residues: CSASPWGEGAFF.